Listed below are T cell receptor beta chains from one sample, sequenced in a study of blood T cell repertoires in COVID-19. Sequencing used immunoSEQ multiplex PCR; TCRdb keeps in-frame clones, though not all of them. This table has 150,000 to 200,000 clones, roughly 89% appearing once. Sequencing input: peripheral blood. These receptor sequences come from a woman aged 55-70 years who had recovered from COVID-19. The CDR3 runs from the conserved cysteine through the conserved F or W. A D gene is named only where the DNA matches it firmly. Clone size, where shown, is once, few, many, or a class for clones that have expanded.

>TRBJ2-7|.|TRBV18|TRBD1
CASSGQGTSSYEQYF
TGTGCCAGCTCAGGACAGGGGACCAGCTCCTACGAGCAGTACTTC
>TRBJ2-5|once|TRBV3-1/TRBV3-2|TRBD2
CASSPALGSGGSQETQYF
TGTGCCAGCAGCCCCGCATTAGGAAGCGGGGGGTCCCAAGAGACCCAGTACTTC
>TRBJ2-3|.|TRBV5-1|TRBD2
CASSLAGAGDTDTQYF
TGCGCCAGCAGCTTGGCCGGTGCGGGGGACACAGATACGCAGTATTTT
>TRBJ1-1|.|TRBV12-3/TRBV12-4|.
CASRAAVGRRAFF
TGTGCCAGCCGTGCCGCGGTTGGGAGGAGAGCTTTCTTT
>TRBJ2-2|.|TRBV28|TRBD2
CASSLTSGFTGELFF
TGTGCCAGCAGTTTGACTAGCGGGTTCACCGGGGAGCTGTTTTTT
>TRBJ1-2|.|TRBV7-2|TRBD1
CASSLGVDRGPFGYTF
TGTGCCAGCAGCTTAGGGGTGGACAGGGGCCCCTTTGGCTACACCTTC
>TRBJ1-4|.|TRBV2|.
CASNSYNEKLFF
TGTGCCAGCAACAGCTATAATGAAAAACTGTTTTTT
>TRBJ2-5|.|TRBV24-1|TRBD2
CATSDLTSGGETQYF
TGTGCCACCAGTGATTTAACTAGCGGGGGGGAGACCCAGTACTTC
>TRBJ1-6|.|TRBV28|.
CASSLFRTGSPLHF
TGTGCCAGCAGTTTATTCCGCACGGGTTCACCCCTCCACTTT
>TRBJ2-2|.|TRBV19|.
CASSIGGPLNTGELFF
TGTGCCAGTAGTATAGGAGGTCCCCTGAACACCGGGGAGCTGTTTTTT
>TRBJ2-3|.|TRBV4-2|.
CASSQDTYSTDTQYF
TGTGCCAGCAGCCAAGATACCTACAGCACAGATACGCAGTATTTT
>TRBJ1-2|.|TRBV28|.
CASSPGGAQENGYTF
TGTGCCAGCAGCCCTGGGGGGGCGCAGGAGAATGGCTACACCTTC
>TRBJ2-2|.|TRBV4-1|TRBD2
CASSQGLAGRSGELFF
TGCGCCAGCAGCCAAGGACTAGCGGGGAGGTCCGGGGAGCTGTTTTTT
>TRBJ2-3|.|TRBV15|TRBD2
CATSRDGGGADTQYF
TGTGCCACCAGCAGAGATGGCGGGGGGGCAGATACGCAGTATTTT
>TRBJ1-6|few|TRBV4-1|TRBD1
CASSQDRDSYSPLHF
TGCGCCAGCAGCCAAGATCGGGACAGCTATTCACCCCTCCACTTT
>TRBJ1-1|.|TRBV27|.
CASSYPDGKAFF
TGTGCCAGCAGTTACCCGGACGGGAAGGCTTTCTTT
>TRBJ2-5|.|TRBV7-9|.
CASSLGVHSQETQYF
TGTGCCAGCAGCTTAGGGGTCCACAGTCAAGAGACCCAGTACTTC
>TRBJ2-5|.|TRBV2|TRBD1
CASTRDRSLGTQYF
TGTGCCAGCACCAGGGACAGGTCGTTGGGGACCCAGTACTTC
>TRBJ1-5|.|TRBV7-8|.
CASSLVEGLQPQHF
TGTGCCAGCAGCTTAGTAGAGGGTTTGCAGCCCCAGCATTTT
>TRBJ2-3|few|TRBV5-1|.
CASSLGRGSTDTQYF
TGCGCCAGCAGCTTGGGGCGGGGCTCCACAGATACGCAGTATTTT
>TRBJ1-2|.|TRBV7-6|.
CASSSVPHRSDGYTF
TGTGCCAGCAGCTCAGTGCCGCACAGGTCTGATGGCTACACCTTC
>TRBJ1-5|.|TRBV2|.
CASSDRGRNQPQHF
TGTGCCAGCAGTGATCGGGGGAGGAATCAGCCCCAGCATTTT
>TRBJ1-1|.|TRBV3-1/TRBV3-2|.
CASSQVEGGEAFF
TGTGCCAGCAGCCAAGTGGAGGGTGGTGAAGCTTTCTTT
>TRBJ1-5|.|TRBV5-8|.
CASSFTVIGSNQPQHF
TGTGCCAGCAGCTTTACGGTTATCGGGAGCAATCAGCCCCAGCATTTT
>TRBJ1-2|once|TRBV28|TRBD1
CASSRRDRGIYGYTF
TGTGCCAGCAGTAGGAGGGACAGGGGCATCTATGGCTACACCTTC
>TRBJ2-1|.|TRBV19|TRBD2
CATTSGGHSYNEQFF
TGTGCCACGACTAGCGGGGGGCACTCCTACAATGAGCAGTTCTTC
>TRBJ2-3|.|TRBV18|.
CASSPSGGQDTQYF
TGTGCCAGCTCACCCTCCGGGGGGCAGGATACGCAGTATTTT
>TRBJ1-3|.|TRBV9|TRBD1
CASSFSGTGSGNTIYF
TGTGCCAGCAGCTTCTCCGGGACAGGGAGCGGAAACACCATATATTTT
>TRBJ1-2|few|TRBV5-1|TRBD1
CASSPTGTGGSTF
TGCGCCAGCAGCCCAACCGGGACAGGGGGCTCTACCTTC
>TRBJ2-2|.|TRBV19|TRBD1
CASSFDRVIAGELFF
TGTGCCAGTAGCTTCGACAGGGTAATAGCCGGGGAGCTGTTTTTT
>TRBJ1-2|.|TRBV6-5|TRBD1
CASSKQGAGGYTF
TGTGCCAGCAGTAAGCAGGGGGCAGGTGGCTACACCTTC
>TRBJ2-1|.|TRBV6-1|.
CASSEASTVSDEQFF
TGTGCCAGCAGTGAAGCCTCAACAGTTTCGGATGAGCAGTTCTTC
>TRBJ1-2|.|TRBV6-5|TRBD1
CASSYQNGQAYGYTF
TGTGCCAGCAGTTACCAGAACGGACAGGCCTATGGCTACACCTTC
>TRBJ1-5|.|TRBV11-2|TRBD1
CASSRGTGGSRNQPQHF
TGTGCCAGCAGCCGTGGGACAGGGGGATCCCGAAATCAGCCCCAGCATTTT
>TRBJ2-3|.|TRBV4-2|TRBD2
CASSQASGGDTQYF
TGTGCCAGCAGCCAAGCTAGCGGGGGAGATACGCAGTATTTT
>TRBJ1-5|medium-sized|TRBV28|.
CASSFVIGGNQPQHF
TGTGCCAGCAGTTTCGTCATAGGAGGCAATCAGCCCCAGCATTTT
>TRBJ2-1|.|TRBV7-2|TRBD1
CASSRDRGSYNEQFF
TGTGCCAGCAGCCGGGACAGGGGGTCCTACAATGAGCAGTTCTTC
>TRBJ1-5|.|TRBV18|.
CASSPPGPQDQPQHF
TGTGCCAGCTCACCACCGGGGCCACAGGACCAGCCCCAGCATTTT
>TRBJ1-5|.|TRBV2|.
CASSGEGNSNQPQHF
TGTGCCAGCAGTGGGGAGGGTAATAGCAATCAGCCCCAGCATTTT
>TRBJ2-5|.|TRBV5-1|TRBD2
CASSLLGGGPPETQYF
TGCGCCAGCAGCTTGTTAGGCGGGGGGCCACCAGAGACCCAGTACTTC
>TRBJ2-5|.|TRBV7-9|TRBD1
CASSFPGGWYQETQYF
TGTGCCAGCAGCTTCCCAGGGGGCTGGTACCAAGAGACCCAGTACTTC
>TRBJ2-1|.|TRBV4-1|.
CASSRQGLLSYNEQFF
TGCGCCAGCAGCCGTCAGGGACTTCTCTCCTACAATGAGCAGTTCTTC
>TRBJ2-5|.|TRBV7-2|TRBD1
CASSPGQVFQETQYF
TGTGCCAGCAGCCCGGGACAGGTGTTCCAAGAGACCCAGTACTTC
>TRBJ1-4|.|TRBV24-1|.
CATSDPRGGRNEKLFF
TGTGCCACCAGTGATCCCCGAGGTGGCCGGAATGAAAAACTGTTTTTT
>TRBJ2-2|.|TRBV19|TRBD1
CASSTTGTGGAGELFF
TGTGCCAGTAGTACGACCGGGACAGGGGGGGCCGGGGAGCTGTTTTTT
>TRBJ1-1|.|TRBV7-6|TRBD1
CASSKQGAETEAFF
TGTGCCAGCAGCAAACAGGGGGCTGAGACTGAAGCTTTCTTT
>TRBJ1-5|once|TRBV28|TRBD1
CASSLGGFTGGGLSDQPQHF
TGTGCCAGCAGTTTAGGAGGGTTTACAGGGGGTGGGCTATCCGATCAGCCCCAGCATTTT
>TRBJ2-2|.|TRBV5-1|TRBD2
CASSSPASGGRTGELFF
TGCGCCAGCAGCTCGCCGGCTAGCGGGGGAAGAACCGGGGAGCTGTTTTTT
>TRBJ1-4|few|TRBV5-6|.
CASSLWDTAEKLFF
TGTGCCAGCAGCTTGTGGGACACCGCCGAAAAACTGTTTTTT
>TRBJ2-5|once|TRBV5-1|.
CASSLAGAGASYETQYF
TGCGCCAGCAGCTTGGCCGGGGCGGGGGCCTCGTATGAGACCCAGTACTTC
>TRBJ1-1|few|TRBV2|TRBD1
CASSSQGIGTEAFF
TGTGCCAGCAGTTCACAGGGGATCGGGACTGAAGCTTTCTTT